This record concerns one T cell receptor beta chain sequence. The sample holds other DNA sequences that translate to the same CDR3. The table came from immunoSEQ multiplex PCR; TCRdb's copy has only in-frame clones and leaves some out. The sample has 91,000 or so clones; 90% to 95% are singletons. The CDR3 spans 15 residues. V lost 4 bases and J lost 5; bases outside the gene matches: 8. CDR1 is SGHTA, CDR2 FQGNSA, per germline. The entry originates in a study of control samples from healthy donors and cancer patients. V usage is TRBV7-2 and J usage is TRBJ2-5, with TRBD2 matching 9 bases. The TCR sequence derives from a woman aged 25-40 years in good health. The sequencing sample was made of blood. CDR3 region: CASSSASGIKETQYF. DNA of the CDR3: TGTGCCAGCAGCTCGGCTAGCGGGATAAAGGAGACCCAGTACTTC.